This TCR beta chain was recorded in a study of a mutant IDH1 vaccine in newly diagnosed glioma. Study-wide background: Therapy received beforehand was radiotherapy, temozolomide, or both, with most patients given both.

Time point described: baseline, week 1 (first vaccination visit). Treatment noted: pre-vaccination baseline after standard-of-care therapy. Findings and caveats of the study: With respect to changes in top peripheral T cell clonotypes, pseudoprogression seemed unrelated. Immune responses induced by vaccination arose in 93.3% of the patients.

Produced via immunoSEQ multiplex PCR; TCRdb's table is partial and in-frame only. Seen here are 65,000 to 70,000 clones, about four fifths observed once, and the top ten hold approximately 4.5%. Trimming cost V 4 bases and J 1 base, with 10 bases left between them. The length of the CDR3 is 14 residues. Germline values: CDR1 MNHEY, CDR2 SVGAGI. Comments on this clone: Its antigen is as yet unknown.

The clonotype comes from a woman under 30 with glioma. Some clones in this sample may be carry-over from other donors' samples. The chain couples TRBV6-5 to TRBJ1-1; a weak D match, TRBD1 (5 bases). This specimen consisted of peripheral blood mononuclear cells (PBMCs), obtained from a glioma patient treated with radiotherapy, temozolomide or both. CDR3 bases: TGTGCCAGCAGTTTACAGGTTACGAACACTGAAGCTTTCTTT. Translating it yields CASSLQVTNTEAFF.